Below, 2 T cell receptor beta chains from the same sample are listed, as sequenced in a study of identical twins. One entry per CDR3 protein, called by TCRdb with MiXCR from the 5' RACE reads. The sample records 500,000 to 550,000 distinct CDR3 sequences, about a fifth being singletons. The same sample was also studied in work on yellow fever vaccine responses in identical twins.

Sequencing was performed on CD4+ T cells sorted from blood. Receptors were obtained from a woman aged 18-30 years in good health.

CDR3 nucleotide sequence: TGCAGTGCTAGCGGCGCGGGGGTTTCCTACGAGCAGTACGTC. Encoded protein: CSASGAGVSYEQYV. The chain carries TRBV20-1 and TRBJ2-7, with 7 bases lining up with TRBD2. The length of the CDR3 is 14 residues. V gave up 3 bases and J gave up 1 base; unmatched junction bases: 6. Per the germline V gene, CDR1 is DFQATT and CDR2 is SNEGSKA (reference sequence).

The CDR3 here is CASSYSRRYVGQGHQPQHF. CDR3 nucleotides: TGTGCCAGCAGTTACTCGAGGCGTTATGTGGGACAGGGGCATCAGCCCCAGCATTTT. The chain links TRBV6-2 or TRBV6-3 to TRBJ1-5; 10 bases map to TRBD1. CDR1 MNHEY and CDR2 SVGEGT come from the germline V gene. The CDR3 is 19 amino acids. Trimming at V came to 0 bases and at J to 5 bases, leaving 13 bases not matched to a gene.